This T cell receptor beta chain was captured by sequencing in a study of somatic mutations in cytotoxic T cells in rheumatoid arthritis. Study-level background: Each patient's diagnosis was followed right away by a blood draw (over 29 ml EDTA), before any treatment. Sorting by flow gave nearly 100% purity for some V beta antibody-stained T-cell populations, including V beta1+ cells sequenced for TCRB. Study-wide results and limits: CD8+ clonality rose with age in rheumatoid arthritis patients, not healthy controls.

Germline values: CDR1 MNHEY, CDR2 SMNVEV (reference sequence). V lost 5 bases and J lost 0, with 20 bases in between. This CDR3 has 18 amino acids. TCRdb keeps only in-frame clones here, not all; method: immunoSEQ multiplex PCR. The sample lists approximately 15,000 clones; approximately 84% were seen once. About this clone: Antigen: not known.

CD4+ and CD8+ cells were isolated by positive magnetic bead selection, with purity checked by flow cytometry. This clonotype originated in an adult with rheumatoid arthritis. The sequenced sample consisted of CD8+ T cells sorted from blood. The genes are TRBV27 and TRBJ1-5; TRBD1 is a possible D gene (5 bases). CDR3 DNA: TGTGCCAGCAGTCCCCTGGCTCTGGGGGGAGATAGCAATCAGCCCCAGCATTTT. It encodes CASSPLALGGDSNQPQHF.